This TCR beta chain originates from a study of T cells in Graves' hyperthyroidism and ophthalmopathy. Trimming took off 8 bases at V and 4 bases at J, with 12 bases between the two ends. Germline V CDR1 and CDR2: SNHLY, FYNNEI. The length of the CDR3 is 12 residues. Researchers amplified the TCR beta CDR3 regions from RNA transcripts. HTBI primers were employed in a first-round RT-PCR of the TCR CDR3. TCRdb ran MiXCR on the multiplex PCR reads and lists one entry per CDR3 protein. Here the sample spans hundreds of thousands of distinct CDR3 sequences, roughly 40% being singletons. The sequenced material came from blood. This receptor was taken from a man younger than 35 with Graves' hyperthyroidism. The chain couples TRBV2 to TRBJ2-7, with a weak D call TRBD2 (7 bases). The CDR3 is CASQGREYEQYF. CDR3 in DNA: TGTGCCAGCCAGGGGAGGGAGTACGAGCAGTACTTC. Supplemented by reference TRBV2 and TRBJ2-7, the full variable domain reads EPEVTQTPSHQVTQMGQEVILRCVPISNHLYFYWYRQILGQKVEFLVSFYNNEISEKSEIFDDQFSVERPDGSNFTLKIRSTKLEDSAMYFCASQGREYEQYFGPGTRLTVT.